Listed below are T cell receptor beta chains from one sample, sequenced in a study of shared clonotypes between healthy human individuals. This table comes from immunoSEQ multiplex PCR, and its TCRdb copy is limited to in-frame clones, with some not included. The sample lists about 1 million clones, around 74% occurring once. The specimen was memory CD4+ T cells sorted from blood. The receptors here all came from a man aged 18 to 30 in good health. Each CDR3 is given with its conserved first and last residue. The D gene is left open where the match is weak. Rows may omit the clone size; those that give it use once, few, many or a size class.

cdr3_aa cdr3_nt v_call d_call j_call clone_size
CASSYSRESPWGYTF TGTGCCAGCAGTTACTCGCGGGAATCCCCTTGGGGCTACACCTTC TRBV6-5 . TRBJ1-2 .
CASSGQGNTQYF TGTGCCAGCAGTGGACAGGGGAATACGCAGTATTTT TRBV27 TRBD1 TRBJ2-3 .
CASSLPRGTGEKLFF TGTGCCAGCAGTTTGCCCAGGGGTACGGGGGAAAAACTGTTTTTT TRBV28 . TRBJ1-4 .
CASSTTGNNEQFF TGTGCCAGTAGTACGACAGGAAACAATGAGCAGTTCTTC TRBV19 . TRBJ2-1 .
CASSFSDGAEQFF TGTGCCAGCAGCTTCTCTGACGGCGCGGAGCAGTTCTTC TRBV7-6 . TRBJ2-1 .
CASSVLTNEKLFF TGTGCCAGCAGTGTACTGACTAATGAAAAACTGTTTTTT TRBV2 . TRBJ1-4 few
CASSFLAGRSTDTQYF TGTGCCAGCAGCTTTCTAGCGGGCCGTAGCACAGATACGCAGTATTTT TRBV5-5 TRBD2 TRBJ2-3 .
CASSSREGANTGELFF TGTGCCAGCAGCTCGAGGGAAGGGGCGAACACCGGGGAGCTGTTTTTT TRBV11-3 . TRBJ2-2 .
CASSQGQGTYNEQFF TGTGCCAGCAGCCAGGGACAGGGGACCTACAATGAGCAGTTCTTC TRBV6-6 TRBD1 TRBJ2-1 .
CASSSVRTGGYEQYF TGTGCCAGTAGTTCCGTGCGGACAGGGGGCTACGAGCAGTACTTC TRBV19 TRBD1 TRBJ2-7 .
CASGLVRGSGIGDEQFF TGTGCTAGTGGTTTGGTAAGGGGTAGCGGGATAGGGGATGAGCAGTTCTTC TRBV12-5 TRBD2 TRBJ2-1 .
CASSRVGGYEQYF TGCGCCAGCAGCCGCGTGGGGGGCTACGAGCAGTACTTC TRBV5-1 . TRBJ2-7 few
CASSIREKLFF TGTGCCAGTAGTATACGTGAAAAACTGTTTTTT TRBV19 . TRBJ1-4 .
CASSARLASNPPYNEQFF TGTGCCAGCAGCGCCCGACTAGCGTCTAACCCCCCCTACAATGAGCAGTTCTTC TRBV9 TRBD2 TRBJ2-1 .
CASSVFQGGGMGEQYF TGTGCCAGCAGTGTATTTCAGGGTGGAGGAATGGGCGAGCAGTACTTC TRBV6-1 . TRBJ2-7 .